Below, 27 T cell receptor beta chains from the same sample are listed, as sequenced in a study of blood T cells in healthy people across ages. Primers used in a second PCR of roughly 6 to 12 cycles were a sample-barcoded 5' primer and a J-beta primer mix. TCRdb called the 5' RACE reads again in MiXCR, with one record for every CDR3 protein. The table has around 1,600,000 distinct CDR3 sequences, 40% to 45% seen once. Sequencing was carried out using blood. These receptors all come from a woman aged 18-29 years in good health.

This sequence joins TRBV5-6 and TRBJ2-1; D gene uncertain. Trimming removed 2 bases at V and 1 base at J, with 7 bases between. The germline gives CDR1 SGHDT, CDR2 YYEEEE. There are 14 residues in the CDR3. The CDR3 loop is CASSFTDSYNEQFF. The CDR3 DNA reads TGTGCCAGCAGCTTTACGGATTCCTACAATGAGCAGTTCTTC. The variable domain in full, completed from reference TRBV5-6 and TRBJ2-1, reads DAGVTQSPTHLIKTRGQQVTLRCSPKSGHDTVSWYQQALGQGPQFIFQYYEEEERQRGNFPDRFSGHQFPNYSSELNVNALLLGDSALYLCASSFTDSYNEQFFGPGTRLTVL.

The table lists this clonotype with many counts. The V call is TRBV12-3 or TRBV12-4, the J call TRBJ1-2, with D possibly TRBD1 on 6 matching bases. The CDR3 is made up of 13 amino acids. The V end was cut by 3 bases, the J end by 8 bases, with 13 bases between. The CDR3 DNA reads TGTGCCAGCAGTTTGGGCAGGGGTGGGGGCTACACCTTC. As protein: CASSLGRGGGYTF.

This clonotype was observed a few times. The chain employs TRBV6-2 or TRBV6-3 and TRBJ2-1, with TRBD1 as a possible D gene (6 bases). Looked up from germline, CDR1 is MNHEY and CDR2 is SVGEGT. The length of the CDR3 is 13 residues. The ends were cut back, 7 bases at V and 3 bases at J, with 10 bases in the middle. Here the CDR3 reads CASKNRDYNEQFF. The DNA of the CDR3 is TGTGCCAGCAAAAACAGGGACTACAATGAGCAGTTCTTC.

This clonotype turned up a few times. The V call is TRBV11-1, the J call TRBJ2-1; TRBD1 agrees at 8 bases. CDR3 size: 15 residues. V gave up 3 bases and J gave up 8 bases; unmatched junction bases: 9. Germline CDR1 SGHAT, CDR2 FQDESV (reference sequence). The CDR3 protein is CASSFRRTGKDEQFF. The DNA of the CDR3 is TGTGCCAGCAGCTTTCGCCGGACAGGGAAGGATGAGCAGTTCTTC.

V and J are TRBV5-1 and TRBJ1-1, with 7 positions matching TRBD1. The CDR3 totals 16 residues. Looked up from germline, CDR1 is SGHRS and CDR2 is YFSETQ. The junction had 5 bases not matched to a gene; V was cut back by 0 bases and J by 0 bases. The CDR3 spells CASSLGQGSMNTEAFF. In DNA form, the CDR3 reads TGCGCCAGCAGCTTGGGACAGGGCTCTATGAACACTGAAGCTTTCTTT.

This clonotype was detected once. The chain joins TRBV18 to TRBJ2-3, with D hard to call. The length of the CDR3 is 12 residues. V was clipped by 8 bases and J by 6 bases, with 12 bases between them. From germline, CDR1 is KGHSH and CDR2 LQKENI. CDR3 protein: CASALTVDTQYF. CDR3 nucleotides: TGTGCCAGCGCACTTACAGTTGATACGCAGTATTTT.

This clonotype was detected ten times or more. V and J are TRBV3-1 and TRBJ2-3; D is unclear. Between the trimmed V and J ends, which lost 6 bases and 4 bases, there was a span of 17 bases. CDR1 and CDR2 from the germline V gene are LGHDT and YNNKEL (reference sequence). CDR3 length: 15 residues. The CDR3 region has the DNA TGTGCCAGCAGGCCAAGTGCCCCGTGGGCAGATACGCAGTATTTT. It encodes CASRPSAPWADTQYF.

In the case of this clonotype: One junction end does not reproduce the germline sequence, and a read error may be involved. The chain is built from TRBV19 and TRBJ1-1, with D unclear. The CDR3 totals 15 residues. Per the germline V gene, CDR1 is LNHDA and CDR2 is SQIVND (reference sequence). The CDR3 DNA reads TGTGCCAGTAGTTCCACGGGGATTATGGGCACTGTAGCTTTCTTT. Translating gives CASSSTGIMGTVAFF.

The chain carries TRBV3-1 and TRBJ1-2; D is uncertain. The length of the CDR3 is 14 residues. V lost 0 bases and J 7 bases, leaving 12 bases between the germline ends. Germline assignment: CDR1 LGHDT and CDR2 YNNKEL (reference sequence). CDR3 in amino acids: CASSQDRRLSGYTF. The CDR3 DNA reads TGTGCCAGCAGCCAAGATAGGCGTTTGAGTGGCTACACCTTC.

Only a few counts were recorded for this clonotype. The V call is TRBV4-2, the J call TRBJ2-7; 7 nucleotides align to TRBD1. V gave up 0 bases and J gave up 2 bases; unmatched junction bases: 4. CDR3 size: 15 residues. Per germline, CDR1 LGHNA and CDR2 YNFKEQ. In nucleotides, the CDR3 is TGTGCCAGCAGCCAAGAGTGGACAGGCCCCTACGAGCAGTACTTC. This encodes CASSQEWTGPYEQYF.

This clonotype has a count of ten or more. The chain joins TRBV6-5 to TRBJ1-2; D gene uncertain. The CDR3 runs to 12 residues. Looked up from germline, CDR1 is MNHEY and CDR2 is SVGAGI. The ends were cut back, 0 bases at V and 6 bases at J, with 5 bases in the middle. In nucleotides, the CDR3 is TGTGCCAGCAGTTACTCGGGCCATGGCTACACCTTC. Translated, it gives CASSYSGHGYTF.

The rearrangement uses TRBV6-2 or TRBV6-3 and TRBJ2-1; 8 nucleotides align to TRBD2. CDR1 MNHEY and CDR2 SVGEGT come from the germline V gene. The CDR3 is made up of 15 amino acids. V gave up 0 bases and J gave up 11 bases; unmatched junction bases: 9. As DNA, the CDR3 is TGTGCCAGCAGTTACTCTCGGGCGGGAGGCCGGCAGCAGTTCTTC. Translation: CASSYSRAGGRQQFF.

The J gene is TRBJ1-6, the V gene TRBV2; unclear D gene. Deletions cut 6 bases from V and 9 bases from J, with 9 bases between. Germline V CDR1 and CDR2: SNHLY, FYNNEI. The CDR3 has 12 amino acids. Written as DNA, the CDR3 is TGTGCCAGCAGGCGAATCAGTTCACCCCTCCACTTT. It codes for CASRRISSPLHF.

This chain links TRBV29-1 with TRBJ1-4, with D tentatively TRBD1 (5 bases). The V end lost 5 bases, the J end lost 14 bases, and 18 bases lay between the germline ends. Per the germline V gene, CDR1 is SQVTM and CDR2 is ANQGSEA. There are 12 residues in the CDR3. For the CDR3, the DNA is TGCAGCGTTAGGCGGGACGGCCCAATTCTGTTTTTT. Translating it yields CSVRRDGPILFF. Full variable domain (missing parts from reference TRBV29-1 and TRBJ1-4): SAVISQKPSRDICQRGTSLTIQCQVDSQVTMMFWYRQQPGQSLTLIATANQGSEATYESGFVIDKFPISRPNLTFSTLTVSNMSPEDSSIYLCSVRRDGPILFFGSGTQLSVL.

This clonotype has more than one count but fewer than ten. The J gene is TRBJ2-3, the V gene TRBV27; D unclear. Trimming cost V 5 bases and J 0 bases, with 12 bases left between them. Germline V CDR1 and CDR2: MNHEY, SMNVEV (reference sequence). CDR3 length: 15 amino acids. For the CDR3, the DNA is TGTGCCAGCAGTAGTGGACGACCAAGCACAGATACGCAGTATTTT. Its translation: CASSSGRPSTDTQYF.

This clonotype was recorded a few times. V usage is TRBV4-3 and J usage is TRBJ1-1; D may be TRBD1 (6 bases). Germline CDR1 reads LGHNA; CDR2 reads YSLEER. V was pared by 3 bases and J by 2 bases, with 10 bases between. The CDR3 sequence is 14 residues long. For the CDR3, the DNA is TGCGCCAGCAGCCACGAGGGGGACAACACTGAAGCTTTCTTT. This codes for CASSHEGDNTEAFF.

This clonotype was recorded only once. A much larger clone differs by one base, so this may be a read error. The V call is TRBV29-1, the J call TRBJ2-7, with D perhaps matching TRBD2 (6 bases). The CDR3 covers 16 residues. Germline-derived CDR1 and CDR2 are SQVTM and ANQGSEA. V lost 1 base, J lost 1 base, and 17 bases lay in between. CDR3 region: CSVEGLVGAKSYEQYF. CDR3 sequence (DNA): TGCAGCGTTGAAGGACTAGTGGGAGCCAAGTCCTACGAGCAGTACTTC.

This clonotype was detected only a few times. V is TRBV7-2 and J is TRBJ2-7; D unclear. With the DNA end fitting TRBJ2-5 better, the J assignment may be wrong. CDR1 and CDR2 (germline): SGHTA, FQGNSA. The CDR3 spans 14 residues. The CDR3 nucleotides are TGTGCCAGCAGCTTTCACGGTGCTGGGGAGACCCAGTACTTC. Translating it yields CASSFHGAGETQYF.

The genes are TRBV10-3 and TRBJ2-1, with 9 bases matching TRBD2. This CDR3 has 17 residues. The germline gives CDR1 ENHRY, CDR2 SYGVKD. The CDR3 DNA reads TGTGCGATAACGGCTAGCGGGGAGCGGAGCTCCTACAATGAGCAGTTCTTC. Amino acids: CAITASGERSSYNEQFF.

The table lists this clonotype with many counts. The CDR3 sequence is CASSQSTYEQYF. CDR3 nucleotides: TGTGCCAGCAGTCAGTCCACCTACGAGCAGTACTTC. V gene TRBV28 combines with J gene TRBJ2-7, with D uncertain. Trimming removed 5 bases at V and 2 bases at J, with 7 bases between. In germline, CDR1 is MDHEN, CDR2 SYDVKM. The CDR3 extends over 12 amino acids.

This clonotype appeared a single time. The chain has TRBV18 and TRBJ2-5; 7 nucleotides match TRBD2. The CDR3 runs 16 residues. With V trimmed by 7 bases and J by 2 bases, 13 bases remained unmatched. Germline V lookup: CDR1 KGHSH, CDR2 LQKENI. CDR3 coding DNA: TGTGCCAGCTTCCCGACGGCGGGGGAGCGACAAGAGACCCAGTACTTC. This codes for CASFPTAGERQETQYF.

This clonotype was counted at least ten times. This rearrangement joins TRBV7-2 to TRBJ2-1; 11 bases fit TRBD2. Per the germline V gene, CDR1 is SGHTA and CDR2 is FQGNSA. The CDR3 is 16 amino acids. V lost 5 bases, J lost 0 bases, and 3 bases stayed unmatched. The CDR3 DNA follows: TGTGCCAGCAGCAAGACTAGCGGGGTCTCCTACAATGAGCAGTTCTTC. Its protein is CASSKTSGVSYNEQFF.

The gene calls are TRBV25-1 and TRBJ1-1; no clear D gene. The CDR3 covers 13 residues. Germline V gene sequence: CDR1 MGHDK, CDR2 SYGVNS. V was cut by 3 bases and J by 6 bases, with 11 bases left in between. The DNA for the CDR3 is TGTGCCAGCAGTGAGCCGGGATGGTCTGAAGCTTTCTTT. Translating gives CASSEPGWSEAFF.

The chain joins TRBV6-2 or TRBV6-3 to TRBJ1-2; possible D gene TRBD1, 6 bases. The V end lost 5 bases, the J end lost 5 bases, and 18 bases lay between the germline ends. The CDR3 has 15 residues. The germline V gene has CDR1 MNHEY and CDR2 SVGEGT. The CDR3 nucleotides are TGTGCCAGCAGTACCTACAGGGAGCCGTTGTATGGCTACACCTTC. Residues: CASSTYREPLYGYTF.

The chain couples TRBV10-3 to TRBJ2-1; TRBD2 matches 15 bases. Germline CDR1 and CDR2: ENHRY and SYGVKD. Trimming at V came to 3 bases and at J to 13 bases, leaving 16 bases not matched to a gene. This CDR3 is 18 amino acids long. This CDR3 reads CAISEGLAGGLVQETQFF. The CDR3 DNA sequence: TGTGCCATCAGTGAAGGACTAGCGGGGGGGTTGGTTCAAGAGACCCAGTTCTTC.

The chain joins TRBV5-1 to TRBJ2-4; D remains ambiguous. TRBJ2-7 matches the DNA end more closely, so the J call is doubtful. The germline V gene encodes CDR1 SGHRS and CDR2 YFSETQ. This CDR3 region has 14 residues. CDR3 sequence: CASSRPDSTPEQYF. The CDR3 DNA is TGCGCCAGCAGCCGCCCTGACTCGACCCCCGAGCAGTACTTC.

J is TRBJ2-7 and V is TRBV19; TRBD1 might be the D (5 bases). Germline V CDR1 and CDR2: LNHDA, SQIVND (reference sequence). Trimming stripped 6 bases from V and 5 bases from J, with 14 bases between. This CDR3 has 13 residues. The CDR3 region has the DNA TGTGCCAGTAGAAATCAGGGTGCCCACGAGCAGTACTTC. Translated, it gives CASRNQGAHEQYF.